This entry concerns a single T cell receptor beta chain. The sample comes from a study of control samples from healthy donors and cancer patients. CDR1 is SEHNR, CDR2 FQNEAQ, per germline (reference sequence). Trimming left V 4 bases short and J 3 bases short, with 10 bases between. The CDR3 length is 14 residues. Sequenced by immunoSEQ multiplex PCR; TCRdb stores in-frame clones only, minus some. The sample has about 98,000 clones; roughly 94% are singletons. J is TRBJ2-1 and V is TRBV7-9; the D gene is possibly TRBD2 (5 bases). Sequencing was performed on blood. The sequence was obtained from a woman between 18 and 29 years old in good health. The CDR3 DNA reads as TGTGCCAGCAGCTCTCGGACTCTCTACAATGAGCAGTTCTTC. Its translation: CASSSRTLYNEQFF.